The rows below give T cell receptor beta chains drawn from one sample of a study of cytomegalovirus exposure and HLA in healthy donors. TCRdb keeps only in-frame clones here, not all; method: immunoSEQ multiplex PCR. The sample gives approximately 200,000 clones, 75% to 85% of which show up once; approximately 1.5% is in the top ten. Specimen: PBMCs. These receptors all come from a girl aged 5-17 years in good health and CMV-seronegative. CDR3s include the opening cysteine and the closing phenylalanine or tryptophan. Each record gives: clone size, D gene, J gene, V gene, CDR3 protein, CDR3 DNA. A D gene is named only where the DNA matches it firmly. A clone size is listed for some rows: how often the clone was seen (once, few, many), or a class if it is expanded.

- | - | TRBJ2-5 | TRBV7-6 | CASSLGAAGTQGKETQYF | TGTGCCAGCAGCTTAGGAGCGGCGGGGACCCAGGGTAAAGAGACCCAGTACTTC
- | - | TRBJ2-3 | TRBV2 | CASSAAGLGPDTQYF | TGTGCCAGCAGTGCCGCGGGACTGGGGCCAGATACGCAGTATTTT
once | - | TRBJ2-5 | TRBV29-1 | CSVRAPLVGTQYF | TGCAGCGTCCGTGCCCCCCTAGTGGGGACCCAGTACTTC
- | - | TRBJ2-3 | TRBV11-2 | CASSSQGAGSVTDTQYF | TGTGCCAGCAGCTCCCAAGGTGCCGGGTCCGTCACAGATACGCAGTATTTT
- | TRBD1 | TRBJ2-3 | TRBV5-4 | CASRKKGQGLNTQYF | TGTGCCAGCAGGAAAAAGGGACAGGGTTTGAATACGCAGTATTTT
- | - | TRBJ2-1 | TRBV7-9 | CASSLGDGRYNEQFF | TGTGCCAGCAGCTTGGGCGACGGTCGGTACAATGAGCAGTTCTTC
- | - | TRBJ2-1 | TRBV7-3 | CASSPDSNNEQFF | TGTGCCAGCAGCCCTGACAGCAACAATGAGCAGTTCTTC
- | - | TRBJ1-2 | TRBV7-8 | CASSQINSAVGSYGYTF | TGTGCCAGCAGCCAAATTAACTCGGCGGTTGGATCCTATGGCTACACCTTC
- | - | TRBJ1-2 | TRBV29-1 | CSVAGNGYTF | TGCAGCGTTGCAGGGAACGGCTACACCTTC
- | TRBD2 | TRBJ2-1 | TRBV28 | CASSLWARGGRGYNEQFF | TGTGCCAGCAGTTTGTGGGCTCGGGGTGGGAGGGGTTACAATGAGCAGTTCTTC
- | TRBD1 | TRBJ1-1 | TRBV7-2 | CASSYYQGAEAFF | TGTGCCAGCAGCTACTACCAGGGGGCTGAAGCTTTCTTT
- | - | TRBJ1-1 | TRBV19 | CASTGGSGVIFDTEAFF | TGTGCCAGTACCGGCGGGTCAGGAGTTATATTTGACACTGAAGCTTTCTTT
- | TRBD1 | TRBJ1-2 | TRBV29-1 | CSIPIPDRGELYGYTF | TGCAGCATCCCCATCCCGGACAGGGGGGAACTCTATGGCTACACCTTC
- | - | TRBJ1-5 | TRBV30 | CAWSVGGQPQHF | TGTGCCTGGAGTGTAGGCGGTCAGCCCCAGCATTTT
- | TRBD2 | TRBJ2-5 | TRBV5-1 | CASSLGQWSGGPQETQYF | TGCGCCAGCAGCTTGGGGCAGTGGAGCGGGGGGCCTCAAGAGACCCAGTACTTC
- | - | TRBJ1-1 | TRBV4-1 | CASRSYLGGDDTEAFF | TGCGCCAGCAGATCCTATCTTGGGGGGGATGACACTGAAGCTTTCTTT
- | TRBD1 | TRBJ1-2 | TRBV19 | CASSISPGQGTNRTF | TGTGCCAGTAGTATATCGCCGGGACAGGGGACGAACCGTACCTTC
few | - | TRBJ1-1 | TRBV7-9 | CASSQGLDTEAFF | TGTGCCAGCAGCCAGGGATTGGACACTGAAGCTTTCTTT
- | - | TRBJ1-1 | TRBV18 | CASSPPRITGTRTEAFF | TGTGCCAGCTCACCACCGAGGATTACAGGTACGAGAACTGAAGCTTTCTTT
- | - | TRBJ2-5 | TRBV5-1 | CASSSSLQETQYF | TGCGCCAGCAGCTCCTCCTTACAGGAGACCCAGTACTTC
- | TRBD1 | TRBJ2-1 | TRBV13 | CASSFNRGAYNEQFF | TGTGCCAGCAGCTTCAACAGGGGAGCCTACAATGAGCAGTTCTTC
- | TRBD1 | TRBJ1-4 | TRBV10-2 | CASSLTGGTNEKLFF | TGCGCCAGCAGCCTGACAGGGGGCACTAATGAAAAACTGTTTTTT
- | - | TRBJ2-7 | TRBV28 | CASSLRIYEQYF | TGTGCCAGCAGTCTAAGAATTTACGAGCAGTACTTC